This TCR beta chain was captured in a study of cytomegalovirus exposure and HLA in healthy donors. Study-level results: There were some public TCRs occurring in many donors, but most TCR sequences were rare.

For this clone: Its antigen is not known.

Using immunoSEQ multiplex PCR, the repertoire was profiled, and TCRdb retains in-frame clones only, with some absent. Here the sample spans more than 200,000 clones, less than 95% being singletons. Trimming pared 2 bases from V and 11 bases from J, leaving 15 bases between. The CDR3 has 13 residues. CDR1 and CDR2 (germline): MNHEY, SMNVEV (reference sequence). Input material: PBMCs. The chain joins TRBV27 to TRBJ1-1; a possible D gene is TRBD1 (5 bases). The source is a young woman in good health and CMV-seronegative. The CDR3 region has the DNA TGTGCCAGCAGTTTACAGGGCGGGATTCCGGCTTTCTTT. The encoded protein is CASSLQGGIPAFF.